This passage covers 22 T cell receptor beta chains from one sample sequenced in a study of control samples from healthy donors and cancer patients. Clones were read by immunoSEQ multiplex PCR, and TCRdb kept only the in-frame ones, dropping some. Among 150,000 to 200,000 clones listed, 90% were seen once. The sample taken for sequencing was blood. The origin of the receptors is a woman in her fifties or sixties in good health.

The chain carries TRBV18 and TRBJ2-2, with TRBD2 matching over 10 bases. This CDR3 has 16 residues. Germline values: CDR1 KGHSH, CDR2 LQKENI. J was trimmed by 5 bases and V by 6 bases; bases with no gene match: 9. CDR3: CASSLSAGGSTGELFF. The CDR3 DNA follows: TGTGCCAGCTCCCTATCAGCGGGAGGGAGTACCGGGGAGCTGTTTTTT.

On this clone itself: The same CDR3 also results from other DNA sequences found in this sample. The chain employs TRBV12-3 or TRBV12-4 and TRBJ1-2; TRBD1 matches 8 bases. This CDR3 region has 13 residues. The J segment lost 4 bases and the V segment lost 6 bases, leaving 4 bases of the junction unmatched. The CDR3 bases are TGTGCCAGCAGCCCCGGACAGGGCTATGGCTACACCTTC. Translating it yields CASSPGQGYGYTF.

The chain joins TRBV30 to TRBJ1-4; D is undetermined. Germline CDR1 reads GTSNPN; CDR2 reads SVGIG (reference sequence). The V and J ends lost 2 bases and 8 bases respectively, with 15 bases between them. The CDR3 is 14 amino acids. The CDR3 bases are TGTGCCTGGAGTTCCCGGGCCCAATGGGAAAAACTGTTTTTT. Its protein is CAWSSRAQWEKLFF.

The J gene is TRBJ1-1, the V gene TRBV24-1; no definite D call. The CDR3 spans 15 residues. Germline lookup yields CDR1 KGHDR and CDR2 SFDVKD. V lost 2 bases, J lost 3 bases, and 12 bases lay in between. CDR3 in DNA: TGTGCCACCAGTGATTCGAGAAATGGGGACACTGAAGCTTTCTTT. Residues: CATSDSRNGDTEAFF.

The rearrangement uses TRBV7-9 and TRBJ2-5; TRBD2 matches at 7 bases. J gave up 4 bases and V 5 bases, and 10 bases lay outside the gene matches. Germline V gene lookup returns CDR1 SEHNR and CDR2 FQNEAQ (reference sequence). The CDR3 sequence is 15 residues long. The CDR3 region is CASSSIAGDVETQYF. CDR3 coding DNA: TGTGCCAGCAGCAGCATCGCGGGGGACGTAGAGACCCAGTACTTC. The whole variable domain, remainder taken from reference TRBV7-9 and TRBJ2-5, is DTGVSQNPRHKITKRGQNVTFRCDPISEHNRLYWYRQTLGQGPEFLTYFQNEAQLEKSRLLSDRFSAERPKGSFSTLEIQRTEQGDSAMYLCASSSIAGDVETQYFGPGTRLLVL.

This clone was seen only a few times. The genes are TRBV6-5 and TRBJ2-7, with D tentatively TRBD1 (6 bases). V was shortened by 2 bases and J by 6 bases, with 11 bases between the two germline ends. Germline V gives CDR1 MNHEY, CDR2 SVGAGI. The CDR3 sequence is 13 residues long. CDR3 amino acids: CASSYAQGVEQYF. Here the CDR3 DNA reads TGTGCCAGCAGTTACGCACAGGGAGTCGAGCAGTACTTC.

This clone was seen only a few times. This chain joins TRBV19 and TRBJ2-5; 9 positions match TRBD1. With V trimmed by 1 base and J by 3 bases, 6 bases remained unmatched. Germline loops: CDR1 LNHDA, CDR2 SQIVND (reference sequence). The CDR3 has 16 residues. CDR3 bases: TGTGCCAGTAGTATAGGGACAGGGGCGGTGGAAGAGACCCAGTACTTC. Translation: CASSIGTGAVEETQYF.

The chain uses TRBV11-3 and TRBJ1-1, with no clear D. Per germline, CDR1 SGHNT and CDR2 YENEEA. V was clipped by 5 bases and J by 1 base, with 14 bases between them. The CDR3 is made up of 15 amino acids. The CDR3 nucleotides are TGTGCCAGCAGCCGCACGAGCCAGCAGAACACTGAAGCTTTCTTT. Its protein is CASSRTSQQNTEAFF.

J is TRBJ2-1 and V is TRBV24-1, with TRBD2 identical over 8 bases. The CDR3 sequence is 16 residues long. V lost 4 bases, J lost 8 bases, and 12 bases stayed unmatched. Germline V gene sequence: CDR1 KGHDR, CDR2 SFDVKD. The CDR3 sequence is CATSDPVGGVEDEQFF. CDR3 DNA sequence: TGTGCCACCAGTGACCCCGTCGGGGGGGTTGAGGATGAGCAGTTCTTC.

J is TRBJ2-3 and V is TRBV28; D possibly corresponds to TRBD2 (6 bases). The V end was cut by 10 bases, the J end by 1 base, with 12 bases between. CDR3 size: 13 residues. Germline CDR1 MDHEN, CDR2 SYDVKM. The CDR3: CATRGGGTDTQYF. CDR3 bases: TGTGCCACCCGGGGAGGTGGCACAGATACGCAGTATTTT.

This clone came up a few times. The chain combines TRBV27 with TRBJ1-5; D not resolved. V was clipped by 3 bases and J by 4 bases, with 4 bases between them. Germline V gene data show CDR1 as MNHEY and CDR2 as SMNVEV (reference sequence). The CDR3 sequence is 12 residues long. The CDR3 sequence: CASSFSNQPQHF. The DNA for the CDR3 is TGTGCCAGCAGTTTCAGTAATCAGCCCCAGCATTTT.

The genes are TRBV3-1 (or the pseudogene TRBV3-2) and TRBJ1-6; a weak D match, TRBD1 (6 bases). Trimming cost V 6 bases and J 3 bases, with 9 bases left between them. Germline CDR1 reads LGHDT; CDR2 reads YNNKEL (reference sequence). This CDR3 has 14 amino acids. This CDR3 is CASSRQDYNSPLHF. The CDR3 DNA sequence: TGTGCCAGCAGTAGACAGGACTATAATTCACCCCTCCACTTT.

The table lists this clone with a count of one. The chain links TRBV4-3 to TRBJ1-5, with a possible D match to TRBD1 (5 bases). V lost 0 bases and J 5 bases, leaving 11 bases between the germline ends. This CDR3 has 15 amino acids. Germline CDR1 reads LGHNA; CDR2 reads YSLEER. Written as DNA, the CDR3 is TGCGCCAGCAGCCAAGATGGGACCGAATATCAGCCCCAGCATTTT. Translated, it gives CASSQDGTEYQPQHF.

This clone was picked up one time. J is TRBJ2-1 and V is TRBV7-9, with 8 nucleotides matching TRBD1. Germline V gene sequence: CDR1 SEHNR, CDR2 FQNEAQ (reference sequence). Trimming removed 5 bases from V and 7 bases from J; junction bases left unmatched: 10. The CDR3 runs to 15 residues. CDR3 coding DNA: TGTGCCAGCAGCGGGGGACAGGAAAGGCAGAATGAGCAGTTCTTC. Its protein product is CASSGGQERQNEQFF. The full variable domain, with the rest looked up from reference TRBV7-9 and TRBJ2-1, is DTGVSQNPRHKITKRGQNVTFRCDPISEHNRLYWYRQTLGQGPEFLTYFQNEAQLEKSRLLSDRFSAERPKGSFSTLEIQRTEQGDSAMYLCASSGGQERQNEQFFGPGTRLTVL.

V is TRBV6-1 and J is TRBJ2-7, with D possibly being TRBD2 (6 bases). The CDR3 contains 15 residues. Germline V lookup: CDR1 MNHNS, CDR2 SASEGT. V lost 0 bases to trimming and J lost 0 bases, with 9 bases between them. This CDR3 reads CASSEAPGASYEQYF. DNA of the CDR3: TGTGCCAGCAGTGAAGCCCCGGGAGCCTCCTACGAGCAGTACTTC.

The chain combines TRBV18 with TRBJ1-1, with 9 bases aligning to TRBD1. The CDR3 is 14 residues long. Germline V gene data show CDR1 as KGHSH and CDR2 as LQKENI. Germline trimming cut 4 bases from V and 4 bases from J; bases unmatched to any gene: 4. CDR3 sequence: CASSQRDRATEAFF. In DNA, the CDR3 is TGTGCCAGCTCACAGAGGGACAGGGCCACTGAAGCTTTCTTT.

This clone has only one observation. J is TRBJ1-2 and V is TRBV9; weak D call: TRBD1 (6 bases). V dropped 4 bases and J dropped 4 bases, with 17 bases sitting between them. This CDR3 has 15 residues. Germline V gives CDR1 SGDLS, CDR2 YYNGEE. The CDR3 coding sequence is TGTGCCAGCAGCACTAGTCCGGACAGTACCTATGGCTACACCTTC. Protein sequence: CASSTSPDSTYGYTF.

The rearrangement joins TRBV5-5 to TRBJ1-3; no reliable D call. The CDR3 is 16 amino acids. V was trimmed by 3 bases and J by 0 bases, leaving 13 bases between them. Germline V CDR1 and CDR2: SGHKS, YYEKEE (reference sequence). The CDR3 DNA follows: TGTGCCAGCAGCTACCAGTTTGGGGACTCTGGAAACACCATATATTTT. Translation: CASSYQFGDSGNTIYF.

This clone was found a few times. This rearrangement joins TRBV6-2 or TRBV6-3 to TRBJ2-7; 10 positions match TRBD2. The J segment lost 6 bases and the V segment lost 2 bases, leaving 7 bases of the junction unmatched. CDR1 is MNHEY, CDR2 SVGEGT, per germline. CDR3 size: 15 residues. The CDR3 DNA sequence: TGTGCCAGCAGTTACACCTGGACTAGCGGTGGCGAGCAGTACTTC. Translation gives CASSYTWTSGGEQYF.

The chain couples TRBV7-8 to TRBJ2-1, with 7 bases matching TRBD2. The CDR3 loop spans 12 amino acids. With 11 bases clipped from V and 10 bases from J, the junction kept 11 bases outside the gene matches. Germline CDR1 is SGHVS and CDR2 is FQNEAQ. Here the CDR3 DNA reads TGTGCCGTAACAGGCGGGGGTTTGGAGCAGTTCTTC. Its translation: CAVTGGGLEQFF.

The rearrangement uses TRBV20-1 and TRBJ1-4; TRBD1 is a possible D gene (5 bases). Germline CDR1 DFQATT, CDR2 SNEGSKA (reference sequence). The length of the CDR3 is 11 residues. V lost 1 base, J lost 14 bases, and 11 bases lay in between. The CDR3 DNA reads as TGCAGTGCTAGAGGGGGGGGTGAGCTGTTTTTT. Residues: CSARGGGELFF.

A single count supports this clone. V and J are TRBV7-8 and TRBJ1-3; 9 bases line up with TRBD1. The junction had 7 bases not matched to a gene; V was cut back by 5 bases and J by 8 bases. CDR3 length: 14 residues. Germline CDR1 reads SGHVS; CDR2 reads FQNEAQ. This CDR3 reads CASSAGTGYHTIYF. The CDR3 DNA reads as TGTGCCAGCAGCGCCGGGACAGGGTACCACACCATATATTTT.